One and the same sample provided the 19 T cell receptor beta chains below, sequenced in a study of blood T cell repertoires in COVID-19. Sequenced by immunoSEQ multiplex PCR; TCRdb stores in-frame clones only, minus some. The sample gives under 300,000 clones, around 86% of which show up once; under 9% is in the top ten. Sequenced sample: peripheral blood. The receptors stem from a woman in her seventies with active or convalescent COVID-19.

The V gene is TRBV18, the J gene TRBJ2-3; the D gene is possibly TRBD1 (6 bases). The CDR3 spans 16 residues. Germline CDR1 and CDR2: KGHSH and LQKENI. V shed 3 bases and J shed 4 bases, with 17 bases lying between them. The CDR3 coding sequence is TGTGCCAGCTCACCGACGAACCCAGGGGCTGCAGATACGCAGTATTTT. Its translation: CASSPTNPGAADTQYF. The variable domain in full, completed from reference TRBV18 and TRBJ2-3, reads NAGVMQNPRHLVRRRGQEARLRCSPMKGHSHVYWYRQLPEEGLKFMVYLQKENIIDESGMPKERFSAEFPKEGPSILRIQQVVRGDSAAYFCASSPTNPGAADTQYFGPGTRLTVL.

This clone has only one observation. The chain is built from TRBV6-5 and TRBJ1-1, with D hard to call. V lost 8 bases and J lost 1, with 11 bases in between. Germline V lookup: CDR1 MNHEY, CDR2 SVGAGI. The CDR3 runs 13 residues. The CDR3 sequence: CASERQPNTEAFF. The CDR3 DNA follows: TGTGCCAGCGAGAGACAACCGAACACTGAAGCTTTCTTT.

This chain links TRBV7-8 with TRBJ1-2, with 8 bases identical to TRBD1. There are 16 residues in the CDR3. CDR1 and CDR2 from the germline V gene are SGHVS and FQNEAQ. V lost 5 bases, J lost 7 bases, and 15 bases stayed unmatched. CDR3 protein: CASSPRTGIDSGGYTF. CDR3 nucleotide sequence: TGTGCCAGCAGCCCCCGGACAGGGATAGACTCAGGTGGCTACACCTTC.

The rearrangement links TRBV10-3 to TRBJ2-7, with 9 bases aligning to TRBD1. This CDR3 has 15 residues. Unmatched junction bases numbered 6, after V lost 0 bases and J lost 6 bases. Germline CDR1 ENHRY, CDR2 SYGVKD. The DNA for the CDR3 is TGTGCCATCAGTGAGTCGACGGGACAGGGCTCCGAGCAGTACTTC. The encoded protein is CAISESTGQGSEQYF.

The V call is TRBV7-2, the J call TRBJ1-3; D is possibly TRBD1 (5 bases). The length of the CDR3 is 15 residues. The V end lost 0 bases, the J end lost 4 bases, and 10 bases lay between the germline ends. The germline V gene has CDR1 SGHTA and CDR2 FQGNSA. The CDR3 protein is CASSLAGARGNTIYF. In DNA form, the CDR3 reads TGTGCCAGCAGCTTAGCAGGGGCGAGGGGAAACACCATATATTTT.

Only a few counts were recorded for this clone. The chain uses TRBV6-5 and TRBJ1-3, with D tentatively TRBD1 (5 bases). Deletions cut 4 bases from V and 4 bases from J, with 14 bases between. This CDR3 has 15 amino acids. Germline CDR1 and CDR2: MNHEY and SVGAGI. The CDR3 bases are TGTGCCAGCAGTTTCCAGCAGGGTGGAGGAAACACCATATATTTT. Translated, it gives CASSFQQGGGNTIYF.

The rearrangement uses TRBV2 and TRBJ1-6, with 8 bases aligning to TRBD1. CDR1 and CDR2 (germline): SNHLY, FYNNEI. The CDR3 sequence is 13 residues long. V lost 6 bases to trimming and J lost 5 bases; unmatched junction nucleotides: 0. The chain's CDR3 is CASRDRDNSPLHF. CDR3 coding DNA: TGTGCCAGCAGGGACAGGGATAATTCACCCCTCCACTTT.

J is TRBJ2-2 and V is TRBV6-1, with 9 bases lining up with TRBD2. The CDR3 is 18 residues long. The germline gives CDR1 MNHNS, CDR2 SASEGT. Germline trimming cut 1 base from V and 0 bases from J; bases unmatched to any gene: 6. CDR3 coding DNA: TGTGCCAGCAGTGAAGTAAGAGCTAGCGGGACGAACACCGGGGAGCTGTTTTTT. This gives the protein CASSEVRASGTNTGELFF.

The count of this clone is one. V gene TRBV15 combines with J gene TRBJ2-7; 10 bases are a match to TRBD1. Germline V gene sequence: CDR1 LNHNV, CDR2 YYDKDF (reference sequence). V was clipped by 4 bases and J by 3 bases; unmatched bases: 6. The CDR3 length is 15 residues. The CDR3 DNA is TGTGCCACCAGCACCTTTCGGACAGGGGGCTACGAGCAGTACTTC. Translation gives CATSTFRTGGYEQYF.

This chain links TRBV6-2 or TRBV6-3 with TRBJ2-7; D possibly corresponds to TRBD1 (6 bases). CDR1 and CDR2 (germline): MNHEY, SVGEGT. V lost 4 bases to trimming and J lost 6 bases, with 16 bases between them. The CDR3 loop spans 14 amino acids. CDR3 sequence reads: CASSWQGKGGEQYF. CDR3 nucleotides: TGTGCCAGCAGTTGGCAGGGGAAGGGCGGCGAGCAGTACTTC.

The chain has TRBV7-9 and TRBJ1-4; tentatively, D is TRBD1 (5 bases). The CDR3 spans 13 residues. V lost 5 bases and J 5 bases, leaving 9 bases between the germline ends. CDR1 and CDR2 from the germline V gene are SEHNR and FQNEAQ (reference sequence). The CDR3 coding sequence is TGTGCCAGCAGCCTCGGGGGGAATGAAAAACTGTTTTTT. Its translation is CASSLGGNEKLFF.

This chain joins TRBV11-2 and TRBJ1-5; D perhaps matches TRBD1 (5 bases). The CDR3 covers 14 residues. Trimming left V 5 bases short and J 3 bases short, with 11 bases between. Germline CDR1 is SGHAT and CDR2 is FQNNGV. The CDR3 spells CASSQGLLNQPQHF. In nucleotides, the CDR3 is TGTGCCAGCAGCCAGGGACTGCTCAATCAGCCCCAGCATTTT.

The J gene is TRBJ1-1, the V gene TRBV7-9; D might be TRBD1 (5 bases). Germline CDR1 and CDR2: SEHNR and FQNEAQ (reference sequence). Deletions cut 3 bases from V and 0 bases from J, with 8 bases between. This CDR3 contains 14 residues. CDR3 sequence (DNA): TGTGCCAGCAGCTTCCAGGGATTGAACACTGAAGCTTTCTTT. It translates to CASSFQGLNTEAFF.

The V and J genes are TRBV15 and TRBJ2-3, with D possibly matching TRBD1 (6 bases). The ends were cut back, 0 bases at V and 2 bases at J, with 12 bases in the middle. Per the germline V gene, CDR1 is LNHNV and CDR2 is YYDKDF (reference sequence). This CDR3 is built from 16 residues. The CDR3 DNA reads as TGTGCCACCAGCAGAGATCTGGGACAAACCACAGATACGCAGTATTTT. Its protein is CATSRDLGQTTDTQYF.

This clone showed up just a few times. The J gene is TRBJ1-2, the V gene TRBV24-1, with D perhaps TRBD1 (5 bases). Germline CDR1 reads KGHDR; CDR2 reads SFDVKD. V lost 4 bases, J lost 2 bases, and 13 bases lay in between. This CDR3 contains 15 residues. CDR3 protein: CATSDSRQFNYGYTF. Written as DNA, the CDR3 is TGTGCCACCAGTGACTCCCGACAGTTCAACTATGGCTACACCTTC.

The rearrangement links TRBV5-1 to TRBJ2-2, with a possible D match to TRBD1 (6 bases). CDR1 is SGHRS, CDR2 YFSETQ, per germline. V lost 2 bases and J 4 bases, leaving 9 bases between the germline ends. The CDR3 is 14 amino acids. In DNA, the CDR3 is TGCGCCAGCAGCTTACAGGGCACCACCGGGGAGCTGTTTTTT. Translating gives CASSLQGTTGELFF.

The genes are TRBV7-2 and TRBJ2-7; weak D call: TRBD1 (6 bases). This CDR3 has 15 residues. V lost 5 bases and J 4 bases, leaving 18 bases between the germline ends. Germline V gene data show CDR1 as SGHTA and CDR2 as FQGNSA. For the CDR3, the DNA is TGTGCCAGCAGCCATAGTGTAGGGCAGGGGTACGAGCAGTACTTC. Amino acid sequence: CASSHSVGQGYEQYF.

The chain joins TRBV6-2 or TRBV6-3 to TRBJ1-5; D possibly corresponds to TRBD1 (5 bases). V was shortened by 2 bases and J by 4 bases, with 18 bases between the two germline ends. The length of the CDR3 is 17 residues. In germline, CDR1 is MNHEY, CDR2 SVGEGT. DNA for the CDR3: TGTGCCAGCAGTTACGGGAATCCGGGGGGATGGAATCAGCCCCAGCATTTT. This translates into CASSYGNPGGWNQPQHF.

The V and J genes are TRBV5-6 and TRBJ2-7; TRBD2 is a possible D gene (5 bases). CDR3 size: 16 residues. Germline assignment: CDR1 SGHDT and CDR2 YYEEEE. The ends were cut back, 5 bases at V and 3 bases at J, with 21 bases in the middle. CDR3 sequence: CASSPAGPSNLYEQYF. CDR3 DNA: TGTGCCAGCAGTCCCGCCGGGCCTAGCAACCTCTACGAGCAGTACTTC.